The source of this T cell receptor (beta chain) is a study of technical replicates of blood from several donors (dated by TCRdb to 2016 to 2017). Receptors were amplified or captured by the immunoSEQ multiplex PCR assay. This is the immuneACCESS table as TCRdb keeps it, with only in-frame sequences that have V and J called. A part of the clones is gone; compared with another copy, unresolved V genes explain less than half, and the rest is unexplained. The sample table shows 15,000 to 17,000 clones, and 80% to 90% are seen once. The ten largest clonotypes hold around 12% of the sample. The junction shows trimming of 6 bases on V and 5 bases on J, plus 14 bases between the germline ends. CDR1 and CDR2 (PRHDT, FYEKMQ) derive from the germline V gene (reference sequence). Spanning cysteine to phenylalanine, the CDR3 consists of 13 amino acids. CDR3 DNA is the only sequence kept; it has 39 bases, read in frame from the first base.

Concerning this clone: This receptor's antigen is unknown. There are no base qualities to consult, and no much larger clone falls within one base.

This sequence uses TRBV13 and TRBJ2-7; the D gene identity is not certain. Sequences were obtained from PBMCs. The sequence came from a human donor in good health. The CDR3 protein is CASRVGQINEQYF. The nucleotide sequence is given as TGTGCCAGCAGAGTGGGCCAGATCAACGAGCAGTACTTC.